These T cell receptor beta chains were read from a single sample in a study of cytomegalovirus exposure and HLA in healthy donors. Method: immunoSEQ multiplex PCR; TCRdb's copy keeps in-frame clones and lacks some. Among 70,000 to 85,000 clones listed, over 65% were seen once. Sequencing was carried out using PBMCs. Receptors originate from a man aged 35 to 55 in good health and CMV-seropositive. Each CDR3 is given with its conserved first and last residue. A D gene is named only where the DNA matches it firmly. Clone size appears in some rows only: once, few, many, or a class for an expanded clone.

TRBV27	TRBD1	.	15	CATKRQGYAGNTIYF
TRBV7-3	.	.	13	CASSLVHTDTQYF
TRBV6-5	TRBD1	.	15	CASSYSGTVGETQYF
TRBV19	TRBD1	.	17	CASSIMARGRFNYGYTF
TRBV11-2	.	few	13	CASSLSLNQPQHF
TRBV27	.	.	15	CASSLGQGRLLGYTF
TRBV14	.	.	14	CASSQSHRRETQYF
TRBV14	TRBD1	.	16	CASSPNWGQGVTEAFF
TRBV28	.	many	16	CASSFAGPENTGELFF
TRBV19	.	.	16	CASSMSQGTVAYEQYF
TRBV19	.	.	16	CASTPDILMSTDTQYF
TRBV7-9	TRBD1	.	16	CASSGGTGGARQPQHF
TRBV6-4	.	.	14	CASSPGTNTGELFF
TRBV2	.	few	16	CASSEQGRSGANVLTF
TRBV30	.	once	14	CAWQQGSSNQPQHF
TRBV2	TRBD1	.	15	CASNRGGGSNQPQHF
TRBV6-5	.	.	14	CASSVTGNTGELFF
TRBV9	.	.	14	CASSSEGSGNTIYF
TRBV6-6	TRBD1	once	15	CASSAPGQGNNEQFF
TRBV6-4	TRBD2	.	15	CASRASTSGRYEQYF
TRBV7-2	TRBD1	.	17	CASSLSSMGTGVDEQYF
TRBV30	.	.	12	CAWSPWSYEQYF
TRBV11-2	.	.	14	CASSIGILQTEAFF
TRBV19	.	.	12	CASTPQGGELFF
TRBV4-1	TRBD2	.	16	CARSYWGGRESYEQYF
TRBV7-2	.	.	14	CASSLAPTQETQYF
TRBV28	.	.	14	CASSVEEQRDTQYF
TRBV7-7	TRBD2	.	12	CASSNLGRDRYF
TRBV28	TRBD1	.	14	CASSLRTGGWEQYF
TRBV6-6	TRBD2	.	11	CACRSGSEQFF
TRBV12-2	.	.	16	CASRLAYRLMNTEAFF
TRBV2	.	few	15	CASSERLANTGELFF
TRBV30	TRBD2	.	14	CAWSVNVGGDEQFF
TRBV5-4	TRBD1	once	15	CASSLVGTGGDTQYF
TRBV7-2	TRBD1	.	14	CASSPSTGSQPQHF
TRBV6-5	TRBD1	.	14	CASSFRTGDVEAFF
TRBV7-9	.	.	12	CASRAGGETQYF
TRBV2	TRBD2	.	17	CASSGTSSGKAYNEQFF
TRBV25-1	.	.	10	CASSGSVAVF
TRBV10-3	.	.	16	CAISERGGATTDTQYF
TRBV5-4	.	.	14	CASSFLPSRETQYF
TRBV15	.	.	14	CATSPRGTYQPQHF
TRBV11-2	.	.	14	CASSPSRWNTEAFF
TRBV5-1	.	.	14	CASSLTPGSHEQYF
TRBV27	.	.	15	CASSLLGGPSYEQYF